This T cell receptor (beta chain) is drawn from a study of blood T cells in healthy people across ages. A sample-barcoded 5' primer and a J-beta primer mix were used in a second PCR of about 7 to 11 cycles. In TCRdb, the 5' RACE reads were re-called with MiXCR into one record per CDR3 protein. The data hold about 780,000 distinct CDR3 sequences, with around two thirds observed a single time. For every donor, a draw yielded 7.5 to 10 milliliters of peripheral blood. Germline lookup yields CDR1 LGHNA and CDR2 YSLEER. The CDR3 consists of 15 residues. Trimming left V 3 bases short and J 1 base short, with 13 bases between. About this clonotype itself: Its specificity is unknown.

Regarding the study as a whole: Correlation between TCR beta diversity and naive T cell percentage was strong. In older individuals, TCR beta diversity per million T cells was lower, falling roughly linearly with age.

Sequenced sample: blood. The TCR was taken from a man aged 30-40 years in good health. The rearrangement links TRBV4-3 to TRBJ2-7; a weak D match, TRBD2 (6 bases). The CDR3 nucleotides are TGCGCCAGCAGCCAGGATGGGGGACTTTCCTACGAGCAGTACTTC. Amino acids: CASSQDGGLSYEQYF.